A selection of T cell receptor beta chains follows, all from one sample in a study of cytomegalovirus exposure and HLA in healthy donors. The method was immunoSEQ multiplex PCR; TCRdb's version includes in-frame clones alone and lacks a portion of them. The data contain 120,000 or so clones, about two thirds of them seen just once; the ten biggest clones take up around 4%. Sequenced input: PBMCs. Receptors originate from a young man in good health and CMV-seronegative. The CDR3 runs from the conserved cysteine through the conserved F or W. Each record gives: J gene, V gene, D gene, CDR3 length, clone size, CDR3 DNA, CDR3 protein. A D gene is named only where the DNA matches it firmly. A clone size is listed for some rows: how often the clone was seen (once, few, many), or a class if it is expanded.

J gene: TRBJ1-2
V gene: TRBV18
D gene: -
CDR3 length: 14
clone size: -
CDR3 DNA: TGTGCCAGCTCGACCTCGGGACAACCCAACGGCTACACCTTC
CDR3 protein: CASSTSGQPNGYTF

J gene: TRBJ2-5
V gene: TRBV28
D gene: -
CDR3 length: 14
clone size: -
CDR3 DNA: TGTGCCAGCAGTTTGTCTAGTGTATCAGAGACCCAGTACTTC
CDR3 protein: CASSLSSVSETQYF

J gene: TRBJ2-7
V gene: TRBV9
D gene: TRBD2
CDR3 length: 15
clone size: -
CDR3 DNA: TGTGCCAGCAGCCCTGGGGGGGGACGGCACTACGAGCAGTACTTC
CDR3 protein: CASSPGGGRHYEQYF

J gene: TRBJ2-3
V gene: TRBV5-1
D gene: -
CDR3 length: 12
clone size: -
CDR3 DNA: TGCGCCAGCAGCTCGAGGTCGGATACGCAGTATTTT
CDR3 protein: CASSSRSDTQYF

J gene: TRBJ2-7
V gene: TRBV18
D gene: -
CDR3 length: 15
clone size: few
CDR3 DNA: TGTGCCAGCTCACGTACAGGGCAAAGCTCCTACGAGCAGTACTTC
CDR3 protein: CASSRTGQSSYEQYF

J gene: TRBJ2-3
V gene: TRBV7-9
D gene: TRBD2
CDR3 length: 18
clone size: -
CDR3 DNA: TGTTCCAGCAGCCCTTTTTGGGGGAGCGGGGGGGCCCTAGATACGCAGTATTTT
CDR3 protein: CSSSPFWGSGGALDTQYF

J gene: TRBJ1-1
V gene: TRBV28
D gene: -
CDR3 length: 14
clone size: -
CDR3 DNA: TGTGCCAGCAGTTTAGCGCAGGCTAACACTGAAGCTTTCTTT
CDR3 protein: CASSLAQANTEAFF

J gene: TRBJ2-7
V gene: TRBV28
D gene: -
CDR3 length: 13
clone size: -
CDR3 DNA: TGTGCCAGCCGGAGCCGTAGCTCCTACGAGCAGTACTTC
CDR3 protein: CASRSRSSYEQYF

J gene: TRBJ2-2
V gene: TRBV5-6
D gene: -
CDR3 length: 16
clone size: -
CDR3 DNA: TGTGCCAGCAGCGTCCCCCTAGGGGGGGGAGCCGGGGAGCTGTTTTTT
CDR3 protein: CASSVPLGGGAGELFF

J gene: TRBJ1-3
V gene: TRBV5-1
D gene: -
CDR3 length: 14
clone size: -
CDR3 DNA: TGCGCCAGCAGATCACAGAGCTCTGGAAACACCATATATTTT
CDR3 protein: CASRSQSSGNTIYF

J gene: TRBJ2-5
V gene: TRBV11-2
D gene: -
CDR3 length: 16
clone size: -
CDR3 DNA: TGTGCCAGCAGCTTAGCATTTTCACAGTACCAAGAGACCCAGTACTTC
CDR3 protein: CASSLAFSQYQETQYF

J gene: TRBJ2-3
V gene: TRBV2
D gene: -
CDR3 length: 12
clone size: -
CDR3 DNA: TGTGCCAGCAGTGAACAGGCAGATACGCAGTATTTT
CDR3 protein: CASSEQADTQYF

J gene: TRBJ1-2
V gene: TRBV5-5
D gene: TRBD1
CDR3 length: 14
clone size: -
CDR3 DNA: TGTGCCAGCAGCTTGGTGGACAGGGGTTATGGCTACACCTTC
CDR3 protein: CASSLVDRGYGYTF

J gene: TRBJ2-7
V gene: TRBV11-2
D gene: -
CDR3 length: 13
clone size: -
CDR3 DNA: TGTGCCAGCAGCCCTCGACAATCCTACGAGCAGTACTTC
CDR3 protein: CASSPRQSYEQYF

J gene: TRBJ2-5
V gene: TRBV5-1
D gene: TRBD2
CDR3 length: 15
clone size: few
CDR3 DNA: TGCGCCAGCAGCTTGGTAGGACTAGCTACGAAGACCCAGTACTTC
CDR3 protein: CASSLVGLATKTQYF

J gene: TRBJ2-2
V gene: TRBV4-3
D gene: -
CDR3 length: 15
clone size: -
CDR3 DNA: TGCGCCAGCAGCCAAGCGAGCGATTACACCGGGGAGCTGTTTTTT
CDR3 protein: CASSQASDYTGELFF

J gene: TRBJ2-7
V gene: TRBV9
D gene: TRBD1
CDR3 length: 15
clone size: -
CDR3 DNA: TGTGCCAGCAGCCCGCGGACAGGGGGCACTTACGAGCAGTACTTC
CDR3 protein: CASSPRTGGTYEQYF

J gene: TRBJ1-2
V gene: TRBV5-1
D gene: TRBD1
CDR3 length: 14
clone size: -
CDR3 DNA: TGCGCCAGCAGCTTCGAGGGCAGGGGGGAAGGCTACACCTTC
CDR3 protein: CASSFEGRGEGYTF

J gene: TRBJ2-7
V gene: TRBV19
D gene: -
CDR3 length: 13
clone size: -
CDR3 DNA: TGTGCCAGTAGTGCGGGGTCTTCCTACGAGCAGTGCTTC
CDR3 protein: CASSAGSSYEQCF

J gene: TRBJ1-6
V gene: TRBV27
D gene: TRBD1
CDR3 length: 16
clone size: -
CDR3 DNA: TGTGCCAGCAGTTTAGGGACAGGGGCGTGGGATTCACCCCTCCACTTT
CDR3 protein: CASSLGTGAWDSPLHF

J gene: TRBJ2-3
V gene: TRBV5-1
D gene: -
CDR3 length: 16
clone size: few
CDR3 DNA: TGCGCCAGCAGCTTCGGAGGGGGCACGTACACAGATACGCAGTATTTT
CDR3 protein: CASSFGGGTYTDTQYF

J gene: TRBJ2-2
V gene: TRBV10-1
D gene: -
CDR3 length: 14
clone size: -
CDR3 DNA: TGCGCCAGCAGTGAAGCGGCGAACACCGGGGAGCTGTTTTTT
CDR3 protein: CASSEAANTGELFF

J gene: TRBJ1-1
V gene: TRBV4-3
D gene: -
CDR3 length: 15
clone size: -
CDR3 DNA: TGCGCCAGCAGCCCCCACAATACAGAAAACACTGAAGCTTTCTTT
CDR3 protein: CASSPHNTENTEAFF

J gene: TRBJ1-1
V gene: TRBV7-3
D gene: TRBD1
CDR3 length: 15
clone size: -
CDR3 DNA: TGTGCCAGCAGCTTAGCAGGGGGGATGAACACTGAAGCTTTCTTT
CDR3 protein: CASSLAGGMNTEAFF

J gene: TRBJ2-1
V gene: TRBV5-4
D gene: TRBD2
CDR3 length: 15
clone size: once
CDR3 DNA: TGTGCCAGCAGCCATCTAGCGGGGGTTAGTAATGAGCAGTTCTTC
CDR3 protein: CASSHLAGVSNEQFF

J gene: TRBJ1-2
V gene: TRBV4-3
D gene: -
CDR3 length: 15
clone size: -
CDR3 DNA: TGCGCCAGCAGCCAAGACCCGGGGACAAACTATGGCTACACCTTC
CDR3 protein: CASSQDPGTNYGYTF

J gene: TRBJ1-2
V gene: TRBV2
D gene: -
CDR3 length: 16
clone size: few
CDR3 DNA: TGTGCCAGCAGTGAGCAATTCGGGGGAGGAAGAAATGGCTACACCTTC
CDR3 protein: CASSEQFGGGRNGYTF